This T cell receptor (beta chain) was retrieved from a study of OX40 agonist ivuxolimab in advanced cancers. About this clone itself: Its specificity is not known.

Findings and caveats of the study: Relative to CD4+ cells, CD8+ T cells on average had more expanded clones. At 0.1 to 3.0 mg/kg, CD4+ and CD8+ blood T cells expanded clonally by week 6. People who partly responded at 0.1-3.0 mg/kg had some of the least clonal expansion seen.

The V gene end was trimmed by 7 bases and the J gene end by 5 bases; junction bases not matched to a gene: 8. The germline gives CDR1 SQVTM, CDR2 ANQGSEA. This CDR3 contains 14 residues. Enrollment shut out patients with autoimmune disease history or systemic immunosuppression. Only in-frame clones appear in the TCRdb table, and some are missing; sequencing was by immunoSEQ multiplex PCR. The sample lists more than 85,000 clones; around 90% were seen once. The genes are TRBV29-1 and TRBJ2-5; 12 positions agree with TRBD1. The source is an adult with an advanced solid tumor such as melanoma, head and neck, liver or kidney cancer. Sequencing was performed on CD4+ or CD8+ T cells sorted from blood, taken in a trial of the OX40 agonist ivuxolimab. The CDR3 DNA sequence: TGCAGCGGAGGAGGGACAGGGGGCGGGGAGACCCAGTACTTC. Protein product: CSGGGTGGGETQYF.